Following are 32 T cell receptor beta chains from one sample sequenced in a study of identifying expanded T cells in peripheral blood. The protocol was immunoSEQ multiplex PCR, while the TCRdb copy is restricted to in-frame clones and leaves out a portion. Of about 89,000 clones in the sample, more than 75% are singletons; the top ten hold 4.5% to 7%. Material for sequencing was blood. The receptors stem from a person aged 18 to 75 in good health.

The rearrangement uses TRBV11-2 and TRBJ1-2; 8 bases agree with TRBD1. The V gene's germline CDR1 is SGHAT and CDR2 FQNNGV. V lost 0 bases and J lost 3; bases outside the gene matches: 12. The CDR3 contains 18 residues. The CDR3 reads CASSLDSPLQGAYYGYTF. As DNA, the CDR3 is TGTGCCAGCAGCTTAGACTCCCCCCTTCAGGGGGCTTACTATGGCTACACCTTC.

The CDR3 spells CASSFAASLVYEQYF. CDR3 DNA sequence: TGTGCCAGTAGTTTTGCAGCTTCCCTAGTCTACGAGCAGTACTTC. The V gene is TRBV19, the J gene TRBJ2-7, with D uncertain. From germline, CDR1 is LNHDA and CDR2 SQIVND (reference sequence). V was clipped by 5 bases and J by 3 bases, with 17 bases between them. The length of the CDR3 is 15 residues.

As DNA, the CDR3 is TGCAGCGTTGAAGGGGGGGTTTCAGATACGCAGTATTTT. Its translation is CSVEGGVSDTQYF. The chain is built from TRBV29-1 and TRBJ2-3, with a tentative D call TRBD2 (6 bases). The CDR3 runs to 13 residues. Germline V gene data show CDR1 as SQVTM and CDR2 as ANQGSEA. V was cut by 1 base and J by 4 bases, with 9 bases left in between.

The rearrangement joins TRBV10-3 to TRBJ1-6; D uncertain. There are 14 residues in the CDR3. CDR1 is ENHRY and CDR2 is SYGVKD in the germline V gene. Trimming shortened V by 6 bases and J by 6 bases, and 12 bases separated the two germline ends. The CDR3 sequence is CAIRGRESNSPLHF. The CDR3 nucleotides are TGTGCCATCAGAGGACGGGAAAGTAATTCACCCCTCCACTTT.

In this sample, this clone turned up once. V and J are TRBV29-1 and TRBJ2-3, with 9 bases identical to TRBD1. J gave up 4 bases and V 6 bases, and 14 bases lay outside the gene matches. CDR1 SQVTM and CDR2 ANQGSEA come from the germline V gene. This CDR3 comprises 16 residues. The CDR3: CSVNRRGQGKADTQYF. The CDR3 DNA is TGCAGCGTCAACCGTAGGGGACAGGGTAAAGCAGATACGCAGTATTTT.

This clone was counted once. V is TRBV15 and J is TRBJ2-1; no clear D gene. The CDR3 loop spans 15 amino acids. The germline gives CDR1 LNHNV, CDR2 YYDKDF (reference sequence). V lost 5 bases to trimming and J lost 4 bases, with 15 bases between them. CDR3 amino acids: CATSGDLRNYNEQFF. The CDR3 DNA reads TGTGCCACCAGCGGTGATCTCAGGAATTACAATGAGCAGTTCTTC.

This chain links TRBV28 with TRBJ2-1, with TRBD2 as a possible D gene (6 bases). In germline, CDR1 is MDHEN, CDR2 SYDVKM. The V and J ends lost 6 bases and 13 bases respectively, with 28 bases between them. This CDR3 comprises 16 residues. The CDR3 bases are TGTGCCAGCAGGCTGGCGGGATCCTTGGAACCAAATCGACAGTTCTTC. Translating gives CASRLAGSLEPNRQFF.

CDR3 in DNA: TGTGCCAGCAGCCCCGGGACAGGGGAGCGAGAGACCCAGTACTTC. Encoded protein: CASSPGTGERETQYF. This chain uses TRBV7-2 with TRBJ2-5; 10 nucleotides agree with TRBD1. Germline CDR1 is SGHTA and CDR2 is FQGNSA. This CDR3 has 15 residues. The V and J ends lost 5 bases and 4 bases, in that order; junction bases with no gene match: 7.

The chain has TRBV29-1 and TRBJ1-1; D possibly corresponds to TRBD1 (5 bases). Germline values: CDR1 SQVTM, CDR2 ANQGSEA. With 8 bases removed from V and 4 bases from J, the gap between germline ends came to 17 bases. The CDR3 has 13 amino acids. This chain's CDR3 is CSIFRAVGTEAFF. DNA of the CDR3: TGCAGCATCTTCAGGGCGGTGGGCACTGAAGCTTTCTTT. The entire variable domain, with the rest obtained from reference TRBV29-1 and TRBJ1-1, is as follows: SAVISQKPSRDICQRGTSLTIQCQVDSQVTMMFWYRQQPGQSLTLIATANQGSEATYESGFVIDKFPISRPNLTFSTLTVSNMSPEDSSIYLCSIFRAVGTEAFFGQGTRLTVV.

This chain connects TRBV29-1 to TRBJ1-1; 9 bases line up with TRBD1. The CDR3 consists of 16 residues. The germline gives CDR1 SQVTM, CDR2 ANQGSEA. Trimming removed 1 base from V and 0 bases from J; junction bases left unmatched: 6. CDR3 region: CSVEGTRTGVNTEAFF. In DNA, the CDR3 is TGCAGCGTTGAAGGAACCCGGACAGGGGTGAACACTGAAGCTTTCTTT. The full variable domain, with the rest looked up from reference TRBV29-1 and TRBJ1-1, is SAVISQKPSRDICQRGTSLTIQCQVDSQVTMMFWYRQQPGQSLTLIATANQGSEATYESGFVIDKFPISRPNLTFSTLTVSNMSPEDSSIYLCSVEGTRTGVNTEAFFGQGTRLTVV.

The chain is built from TRBV4-3 and TRBJ1-2; D remains ambiguous. Germline values: CDR1 LGHNA, CDR2 YSLEER. This CDR3 is built from 14 residues. V lost 0 bases to trimming and J lost 6 bases, with 11 bases between them. CDR3 residues: CASSQDRAGHGYTF. Here the CDR3 DNA reads TGCGCCAGCAGCCAAGATCGGGCAGGACATGGCTACACCTTC.

This clone was seen only a few times. This chain joins TRBV6-5 and TRBJ2-3, with a possible D match to TRBD2 (5 bases). In germline, CDR1 is MNHEY, CDR2 SVGAGI. V lost 0 bases and J lost 1, with 11 bases in between. The CDR3 loop spans 16 amino acids. The CDR3 nucleotides are TGTGCCAGCAGTTACTCCCAGGAGGAGGGCACAGATACGCAGTATTTT. As protein: CASSYSQEEGTDTQYF.

J is TRBJ1-1 and V is TRBV30; D not resolved. This CDR3 is built from 15 residues. Germline V lookup: CDR1 GTSNPN, CDR2 SVGIG (reference sequence). The V end lost 0 bases, the J end lost 1 base, and 12 bases lay between the germline ends. The DNA for the CDR3 is TGTGCCTGGAGTGTCGGACGGTCGGGGAACACTGAAGCTTTCTTT. It codes for CAWSVGRSGNTEAFF. Combining the CDR3 with reference TRBV30 and TRBJ1-1 gives the whole variable domain SQTIHQWPATLVQPVGSPLSLECTVEGTSNPNLYWYRQAAGRGLQLLFYSVGIGQISSEVPQNLSASRPQDRQFILSSKKLLLSDSGFYLCAWSVGRSGNTEAFFGQGTRLTVV.

This clone has just one count. The chain carries TRBV27 and TRBJ2-6; D is possibly TRBD1 (6 bases). Deletions cut 7 bases from V and 4 bases from J, with 14 bases between. Germline CDR1 and CDR2: MNHEY and SMNVEV (reference sequence). This CDR3 is built from 15 residues. The CDR3 sequence is CASTQGTSGANVLTF. The CDR3 DNA follows: TGTGCCAGCACCCAGGGGACGTCAGGGGCCAACGTCCTGACTTTC.

The rearrangement links TRBV21-1 to TRBJ1-1; the DNA was not used to check the table's D call, TRBD1. TRBV21-1 is given as a pseudogene. The CDR3 extends over 17 amino acids. The CDR3 region is CASSKAPPDRVHTEAFF. CDR3 coding DNA: TGTGCCAGCAGCAAAGCGCCCCCGGACAGGGTTCACACTGAAGCTTTCTTT.

The chain is built from TRBV6-5 and TRBJ1-4; D gene uncertain. In germline, CDR1 is MNHEY, CDR2 SVGAGI. V was trimmed by 2 bases and J by 0 bases, leaving 7 bases between them. The CDR3 covers 15 residues. CDR3 sequence (DNA): TGTGCCAGCAGTTACGCAGGTGCAACTAATGAAAAACTGTTTTTT. This sequence encodes CASSYAGATNEKLFF.

V gene TRBV30 combines with J gene TRBJ2-3, with 11 bases that match TRBD2. The CDR3 runs 13 residues. Germline trimming cut 8 bases from V and 2 bases from J; bases unmatched to any gene: 3. CDR1 GTSNPN and CDR2 SVGIG come from the germline V gene (reference sequence). Written as DNA, the CDR3 is TGTGCCCTAGCGGGGGGCTACACAGATACGCAGTATTTT. Amino acid sequence: CALAGGYTDTQYF.

This clone appeared a single time. This chain links TRBV4-1 with TRBJ2-1; D is perhaps TRBD1 or TRBD2 (5 bases each). The germline gives CDR1 MGHRA, CDR2 YSYEKL. Trimming left V 1 base short and J 9 bases short, with 13 bases between. The CDR3 loop spans 14 amino acids. This CDR3 reads CASSQVRSGGEQFF. The CDR3 DNA reads TGCGCCAGCAGCCAAGTTCGTTCTGGGGGTGAGCAGTTCTTC.

The V and J genes are TRBV25-1 and TRBJ1-1; unclear D gene. Germline V gives CDR1 MGHDK, CDR2 SYGVNS. The CDR3 runs to 15 residues. The germline V and J ends were trimmed by 1 base and 3 bases, with 12 bases remaining between them. CDR3 in amino acids: CASSEFGAGYTEAFF. As DNA, the CDR3 is TGTGCCAGCAGTGAATTCGGAGCGGGGTACACTGAAGCTTTCTTT.

In this sample, this clone turned up a few times. V gene TRBV30 combines with J gene TRBJ2-7; D is perhaps TRBD1 or TRBD2 (6 bases each). The V and J ends lost 0 bases and 5 bases respectively, with 14 bases between them. This CDR3 comprises 14 residues. The V gene's germline CDR1 is GTSNPN and CDR2 SVGIG (reference sequence). The CDR3 sequence is CAWSVNSGADEQYF. The CDR3 DNA reads as TGTGCCTGGAGTGTAAATTCGGGGGCTGACGAGCAGTACTTC.

This clone is medium-sized in the sample. The chain couples TRBV30 to TRBJ1-5; 7 bases fit TRBD1. Per germline, CDR1 GTSNPN and CDR2 SVGIG (reference sequence). This CDR3 region has 13 residues. J lost 6 bases, V lost 0 bases, and 2 bases had no gene match. CDR3 DNA sequence: TGTGCCTGGAGTGTCCAGGGGGGTCAGCCCCAGCATTTT. It specifies CAWSVQGGQPQHF.

This clone has only a few counts. The chain has TRBV5-6 and TRBJ1-6; D not certain. Trimming stripped 2 bases from V and 13 bases from J, with 13 bases between. Germline values: CDR1 SGHDT, CDR2 YYEEEE. This CDR3 is built from 13 residues. The DNA for the CDR3 is TGTGCCAGCAGCTTTTCGGGCTTTGGCCCCCTCCACTTT. It specifies CASSFSGFGPLHF.

The CDR3 loop reads CASSRTGDRGLMNTEAFF. The CDR3, as DNA: TGCGCCAGCAGCCGGACAGGGGATCGGGGTCTAATGAACACTGAAGCTTTCTTT. The gene calls are TRBV4-1 and TRBJ1-1; TRBD1 aligns across 9 bases. Looked up from germline, CDR1 is MGHRA and CDR2 is YSYEKL. The CDR3 sequence is 18 residues long. V lost 4 bases, J lost 0 bases, and 12 bases stayed unmatched.

The chain uses TRBV18 and TRBJ1-6; 8 bases line up with TRBD1. The V gene's germline CDR1 is KGHSH and CDR2 LQKENI. V gave up 2 bases and J gave up 7 bases; unmatched junction bases: 13. This CDR3 is 18 amino acids long. CDR3 region: CASSPFGGIRTGNSPLHF. The CDR3 coding sequence is TGTGCCAGCTCACCATTCGGGGGAATAAGGACAGGGAATTCACCCCTCCACTTT.

For the CDR3, the DNA is TGTGCCAGCAGCTCCGACAGGGGCGCAACCTACGAGCAGTACTTC. Its protein is CASSSDRGATYEQYF. The chain employs TRBV7-2 and TRBJ2-7; 8 nucleotides agree with TRBD1. Germline V gene sequence: CDR1 SGHTA, CDR2 FQGNSA. After removal of 4 bases from V and 2 bases from J, the junction contained 7 bases not matched to a gene. This CDR3 contains 15 residues.

This clone came up once. The chain's CDR3 is CSAGQGNSGNTIYF. In DNA, the CDR3 is TGCAGCGCAGGACAGGGAAACTCTGGAAACACCATATATTTT. V is TRBV29-1 and J is TRBJ1-3; 8 bases fit TRBD1. The germline gives CDR1 SQVTM, CDR2 ANQGSEA. The V segment lost 7 bases and the J segment 0 bases; nucleotides outside the gene matches: 5. This CDR3 comprises 14 residues.

V gene TRBV11-3 combines with J gene TRBJ1-1; TRBD1 agrees at 8 bases. Germline lookup yields CDR1 SGHNT and CDR2 YENEEA. The CDR3 is made up of 13 amino acids. J was trimmed by 10 bases and V by 4 bases; bases with no gene match: 8. The DNA for the CDR3 is TGTGCCAGCAGCTCGCTCAGGGGGACAGGAGCTTTCTTT. Residues: CASSSLRGTGAFF.

V gene TRBV9 combines with J gene TRBJ1-4; possibly TRBD1 for D (6 bases). CDR1 is SGDLS, CDR2 YYNGEE, per germline. The length of the CDR3 is 15 residues. V gave up 3 bases and J gave up 4 bases, with 13 bases separating them. The CDR3 nucleotides are TGTGCCAGCAGCGCTTATGGAGGGGGTAATGAAAAACTGTTTTTT. It yields the protein CASSAYGGGNEKLFF.

The genes are TRBV7-2 and TRBJ1-4, with a weak D call TRBD1 (5 bases). Deletions cut 5 bases from V and 5 bases from J, with 15 bases between. Germline CDR1 is SGHTA and CDR2 is FQGNSA. The CDR3 loop spans 15 amino acids. As DNA, the CDR3 is TGTGCCAGCAGCCGGGACCCGGGACCCAATGAAAAACTGTTTTTT. Its protein product is CASSRDPGPNEKLFF.

This chain joins TRBV4-1 and TRBJ2-1; 12 nucleotides align to TRBD2. The CDR3 is 13 residues long. CDR1 MGHRA and CDR2 YSYEKL come from the germline V gene. With V trimmed by 6 bases and J by 9 bases, 3 bases remained unmatched. CDR3 protein: CASRPGLAGEQFF. CDR3 DNA: TGCGCCAGCAGACCGGGACTAGCGGGTGAGCAGTTCTTC.

This chain joins TRBV5-1 and TRBJ2-2, with TRBD1 matching over 8 bases. This CDR3 has 16 amino acids. Germline V lookup: CDR1 SGHRS, CDR2 YFSETQ. J gave up 5 bases and V 5 bases, and 11 bases lay outside the gene matches. The CDR3 protein is CASSLPETGVTGELFF. In DNA, the CDR3 is TGCGCCAGCAGTTTGCCCGAGACAGGGGTTACCGGGGAGCTGTTTTTT.

This chain links TRBV19 with TRBJ1-3; D gene unclear. The CDR3 runs 18 residues. Trimming removed 3 bases at V and 0 bases at J, with 18 bases between. CDR1 is LNHDA and CDR2 is SQIVND in the germline V gene (reference sequence). The chain's CDR3 is CASSMYRRGLTSGNTIYF. The CDR3 DNA is TGTGCCAGTAGTATGTATCGACGAGGGCTTACCTCTGGAAACACCATATATTTT.